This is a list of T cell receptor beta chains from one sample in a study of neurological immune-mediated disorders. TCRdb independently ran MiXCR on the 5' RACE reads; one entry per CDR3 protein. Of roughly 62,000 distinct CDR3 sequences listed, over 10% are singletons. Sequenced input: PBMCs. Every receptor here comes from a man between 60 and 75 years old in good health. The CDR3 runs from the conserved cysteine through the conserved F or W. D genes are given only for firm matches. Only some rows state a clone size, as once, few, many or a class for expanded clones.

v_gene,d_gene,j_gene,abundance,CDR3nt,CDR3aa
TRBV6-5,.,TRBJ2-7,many,TGTGCCAGCAGTCTCGGGGACACCGATGCGCAGTACTTC,CASSLGDTDAQYF
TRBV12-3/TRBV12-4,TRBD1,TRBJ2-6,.,TGTGCCAGCCTTCGGGACAGGGGCTCTGGGGCCAACGTCCTGACTTTC,CASLRDRGSGANVLTF
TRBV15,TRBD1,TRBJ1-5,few,TGTGCCACCAGCAGAGATCGGGACAGCGATCAGCCCCAGCATTTT,CATSRDRDSDQPQHF
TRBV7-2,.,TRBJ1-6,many,TGTGCCAGCAGCTTAGATGCCGCACCCCTCCACTTT,CASSLDAAPLHF
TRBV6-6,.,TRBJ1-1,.,TGTGCCAGCAAGGAGGCAGGTGAGACAACTGAAGCTTTCTTT,CASKEAGETTEAFF
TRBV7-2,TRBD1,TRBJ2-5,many,TGTGCCAGCAGACGACGGGGACAGGGAGAGACCCAGTACTTC,CASRRRGQGETQYF
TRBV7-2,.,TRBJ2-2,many,TGTGCCAGCAGCCCATTCGGACGGATGAACACCGGGGAGCTGTTTTTT,CASSPFGRMNTGELFF
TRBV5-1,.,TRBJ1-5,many,TGCGCCAGCAGCTTGGGGGGTTCCAATCAGCCCCAGCATTTT,CASSLGGSNQPQHF
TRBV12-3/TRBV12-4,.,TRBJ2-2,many,TGTGCCAGCAGGAGGACAGTGAACACCGGGGAGCTGTTTTTT,CASRRTVNTGELFF
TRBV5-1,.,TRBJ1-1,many,TGCGCCAGCAGAGTCGAGGGGGGAACCGAAGCTTTCTTT,CASRVEGGTEAFF
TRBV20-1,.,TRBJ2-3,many,TGCAGTGCTAGAGGCGGACGTAGCACAGATACGCAGTATTTT,CSARGGRSTDTQYF
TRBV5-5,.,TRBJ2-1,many,TGTGCCAGCAGCTCCTTGACGGGGAGCTCCTACAATGAGCAGTTCTTC,CASSSLTGSSYNEQFF
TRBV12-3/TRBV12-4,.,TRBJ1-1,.,TGTGCCAGCAGTTCAGGGACGGTGATTGAAGCTTTGTTT,CASSSGTVIEALF
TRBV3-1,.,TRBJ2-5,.,TGTGCCAGTACCACCGCCCGGGCGGGGGAGACCCAGTACTTC,CASTTARAGETQYF
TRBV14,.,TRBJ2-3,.,TGTGCCAGCAGCCCTCACTTGACAGATACGCAGTATTTT,CASSPHLTDTQYF
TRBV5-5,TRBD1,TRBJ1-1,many,TGTGCCAGCAGCTGGCCGGACAGGATTAACACTGAAGCTTTCTTT,CASSWPDRINTEAFF
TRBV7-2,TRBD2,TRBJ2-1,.,TGTGCCAGCAGCGGACTTATGGGGACTAGCGGGGGGAATGAGCAGTTCTTC,CASSGLMGTSGGNEQFF
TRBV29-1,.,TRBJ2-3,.,TGCAGCGTTGTGGCTGCCGGGGATACGCAGTATTTT,CSVVAAGDTQYF
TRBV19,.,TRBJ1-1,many,TGTGCCGGAAAAGGACCGAACACTGAAGCTTTCTTT,CAGKGPNTEAFF
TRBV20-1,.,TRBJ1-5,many,TGCAGTGCTAGAGATTTAGAGGGGTTTAAGGAACAGCCCCAGCATTTT,CSARDLEGFKEQPQHF
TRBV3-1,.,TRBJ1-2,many,TGTGCCAGCACTCCGGGACAACGAGCATATGGCTACACCTTC,CASTPGQRAYGYTF
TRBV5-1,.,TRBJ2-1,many,TGCGCCAGCAGCTTGGGACACCGGGTTGATGAGCAGTTCTTC,CASSLGHRVDEQFF
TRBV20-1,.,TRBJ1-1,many,TGCAGTGCTAGAGACCAACCGGGGCGGGTCGCAGCTTTCTTT,CSARDQPGRVAAFF